The 25 T cell receptor beta chains below were found in one sample sequenced in a study of T cells in tuberculosis listed by TCRdb under 2018. Library method: the immunoSEQ multiplex PCR assay. The immuneACCESS repertoire file appears here via TCRdb, limited to in-frame rearrangements. These files lack a portion of the clones; in checked studies, under half of the deficit traces to unresolved V genes, and the cause of the others is not known. The sample contains 25,000 to 40,000 clones, just under 95% of them found a single time. The top ten hold 6% to 8% of the sample. Material: PBMCs. The origin of the receptors is a donor aged 5-35 years with latent tuberculosis or without tuberculosis infection. Some clones in this sample may be carry-over from other donors' samples.

As DNA, the CDR3 is TGTGCCAGCAGCGTGGACGACAGGGGTCATGAAAAACTGTTTTTT. This gives the protein CASSVDDRGHEKLFF. V and J are TRBV9 and TRBJ1-4; TRBD1 agrees at 8 bases. This CDR3 has 15 residues. V shed 2 bases and J 6 bases; nucleotides not matched to a gene: 6. Germline lookup yields CDR1 SGDLS and CDR2 YYNGEE.

The chain employs TRBV6-6 and TRBJ2-1; D remains ambiguous. The germline gives CDR1 MNHNY, CDR2 SVGAGI (reference sequence). V lost 5 bases and J 4 bases, leaving 9 bases between the germline ends. The length of the CDR3 is 13 residues. CDR3 sequence (DNA): TGTGCCAGCAGTGTCTCAGTATACAATGAGCAGTTCTTC. It translates to CASSVSVYNEQFF.

This sequence joins TRBV28 and TRBJ2-2, with 7 nucleotides matching TRBD1. V shed 1 base and J 6 bases; nucleotides not matched to a gene: 14. The CDR3 length is 18 residues. CDR1 MDHEN and CDR2 SYDVKM come from the germline V gene. As DNA, the CDR3 is TGTGCCAGCAGTTTATCCCTTTCCGACAGGGTAAAGTCCGGGGAGCTGTTTTTT. Its translation is CASSLSLSDRVKSGELFF.

The chain carries TRBV4-1 and TRBJ2-1; TRBD2 is a possible D gene (7 bases). V dropped 4 bases and J dropped 7 bases, with 23 bases sitting between them. Looked up from germline, CDR1 is MGHRA and CDR2 is YSYEKL. The CDR3 contains 17 residues. CDR3 sequence (DNA): TGCGCCAGCAGCCCAGTCGAGGGGGGGACTACTTGGAATGAGCAGTTCTTC. This sequence encodes CASSPVEGGTTWNEQFF.

The V call is TRBV5-1, the J call TRBJ2-2; D ambiguous. Germline V gene lookup returns CDR1 SGHRS and CDR2 YFSETQ. The CDR3 is 15 amino acids. V gave up 0 bases and J gave up 4 bases, with 10 bases separating them. Here the CDR3 reads CASSLGQVGTGELFF. Here the CDR3 DNA reads TGCGCCAGCAGCTTGGGTCAGGTCGGCACCGGGGAGCTGTTTTTT.

This rearrangement joins TRBV5-8 to TRBJ1-5; D not resolved. Germline V lookup: CDR1 SGHTS, CDR2 YDEGEE. This CDR3 is built from 13 residues. The germline V and J ends were trimmed by 4 bases and 3 bases, with 8 bases remaining between them. The CDR3 nucleotides read TGTGCCAGCAGCCGCAGAAACAATCAGCCCCAGCATTTT. This sequence encodes CASSRRNNQPQHF.

The chain employs TRBV18 and TRBJ1-2; weak D call: TRBD1 (6 bases). This CDR3 has 18 residues. Trimming cost V 4 bases and J 8 bases, with 29 bases left between them. The V gene's germline CDR1 is KGHSH and CDR2 LQKENI. CDR3 coding DNA: TGTGCCAGCTCACTTCAGGGGATAGCTTTTTCCTCCTCCGACGGCTACACCTTC. Its translation is CASSLQGIAFSSSDGYTF.

V is TRBV6-4 and J is TRBJ2-1; D is perhaps TRBD2 (5 bases). Per germline, CDR1 MRHNA and CDR2 SNTAGT. Trimming removed 8 bases at V and 0 bases at J, with 11 bases between. The CDR3 length is 14 residues. CDR3 amino acids: CASAAESSYNEQFF. The CDR3 bases are TGTGCCAGCGCAGCGGAAAGCTCCTACAATGAGCAGTTCTTC.

The rearrangement joins TRBV27 to TRBJ2-3; TRBD2 agrees at 9 bases. Germline values: CDR1 MNHEY, CDR2 SMNVEV (reference sequence). The CDR3 spans 14 residues. V shed 7 bases and J 2 bases; nucleotides not matched to a gene: 4. The CDR3 bases are TGTGCCAGCACCGGACTAGCGAACACAGATACGCAGTATTTT. This sequence encodes CASTGLANTDTQYF.

The chain uses TRBV28 and TRBJ2-7; TRBD1 is a possible D gene (7 bases). The germline V gene has CDR1 MDHEN and CDR2 SYDVKM. Trimming took off 4 bases at V and 5 bases at J, with 12 bases between the two ends. This CDR3 has 13 amino acids. The CDR3 DNA follows: TGTGCCAGCAGTTCAGGGGGGTTCAACGAGCAGTACTTC. Its protein product is CASSSGGFNEQYF.

The chain has TRBV5-8 and TRBJ1-2; tentative D call: TRBD1 (5 bases). The germline gives CDR1 SGHTS, CDR2 YDEGEE. Trimming stripped 4 bases from V and 8 bases from J, with 12 bases between. The CDR3 loop spans 12 amino acids. CDR3 in amino acids: CASSVQGRGYTF. As DNA, the CDR3 is TGTGCCAGCAGCGTTCAGGGTAGAGGCTACACCTTC.

J is TRBJ1-2 and V is TRBV9; D might be TRBD1 (6 bases). Germline lookup yields CDR1 SGDLS and CDR2 YYNGEE. Trimming left V 0 bases short and J 2 bases short, with 11 bases between. The CDR3 length is 15 residues. CDR3 amino acids: CASSVGDRLNYGYTF. The CDR3 DNA is TGTGCCAGCAGCGTAGGTGACAGGCTCAACTATGGCTACACCTTC.

This chain joins TRBV11-2 and TRBJ1-2, with D maybe TRBD1 (5 bases). CDR3 size: 15 residues. V was cut by 5 bases and J by 2 bases, with 15 bases left in between. CDR1 SGHAT and CDR2 FQNNGV come from the germline V gene. The CDR3 here is CASSPVWGGNYGYTF. Written as DNA, the CDR3 is TGTGCCAGCAGCCCCGTCTGGGGGGGAAACTATGGCTACACCTTC.

This rearrangement joins TRBV6-1 to TRBJ2-1; 9 bases are shared with TRBD2. The CDR3 is 13 residues long. V dropped 4 bases and J dropped 9; count of bases not matched to a gene: 4. CDR1 and CDR2 (germline): MNHNS, SASEGT. CDR3 DNA: TGTGCCAGCAGTGTACTAGCGGGCCGTGAGCAGTTCTTC. This codes for CASSVLAGREQFF.

V is TRBV6-1 and J is TRBJ2-1, with a weak D call TRBD1 (6 bases). This CDR3 comprises 16 residues. CDR1 and CDR2 (germline): MNHNS, SASEGT. The ends were cut back, 3 bases at V and 5 bases at J, with 17 bases in the middle. In DNA form, the CDR3 reads TGTGCCAGCAGTGATCCCCCAGGGGCCTCACACAATGAGCAGTTCTTC. It codes for CASSDPPGASHNEQFF.

CDR3 in amino acids: CASSPWDRGKETQYF. Here the CDR3 DNA reads TGCGCCAGCAGCCCCTGGGACAGGGGTAAAGAGACCCAGTACTTC. This chain uses TRBV4-1 with TRBJ2-5; 10 bases agree with TRBD1. The junction had 5 bases not matched to a gene; V was cut back by 4 bases and J by 3 bases. CDR3 length: 15 amino acids. The germline CDR1 and CDR2 sequences are MGHRA and YSYEKL.

The genes are TRBV5-1 and TRBJ2-7; no reliable D call. This CDR3 has 13 residues. Per germline, CDR1 SGHRS and CDR2 YFSETQ. V was clipped by 3 bases and J by 6 bases, with 13 bases between them. The CDR3 reads CASSSDLVPEQYF. The CDR3 DNA sequence: TGCGCCAGCAGCTCCGACCTAGTGCCCGAGCAGTACTTC.

This chain joins TRBV28 and TRBJ1-5; maybe TRBD1 (5 bases). Germline CDR1 is MDHEN and CDR2 is SYDVKM. The CDR3 has 18 residues. V shed 5 bases and J shed 6 bases, with 26 bases lying between them. The CDR3 coding sequence is TGTGCCAGCAGTCCCGGATCGGGACTCGGGGGGACGGGTCAGCCCCAGCATTTT. It yields the protein CASSPGSGLGGTGQPQHF.

This clone was counted a single time. J is TRBJ2-7 and V is TRBV7-9, with D tentatively TRBD2 (6 bases). The V gene lost 6 bases and the J gene lost 2 bases, with 14 bases spanning the gap. Germline V gene sequence: CDR1 SEHNR, CDR2 FQNEAQ (reference sequence). The CDR3 covers 14 residues. CDR3 sequence (DNA): TGTGCCAGCAGTCGCGGGGCCCAGCCCTACGAGCAGTACTTC. As protein: CASSRGAQPYEQYF.

The gene calls are TRBV4-1 and TRBJ2-1, with D possibly TRBD2 on 6 matching bases. CDR3 size: 16 residues. V lost 5 bases and J lost 5, with 19 bases in between. The germline V gene encodes CDR1 MGHRA and CDR2 YSYEKL. The CDR3: CASSDRRREDHNEQFF. DNA for the CDR3: TGCGCCAGCAGCGACCGGAGAAGGGAGGACCACAATGAGCAGTTCTTC.

The chain is built from TRBV5-1 and TRBJ2-1, with D perhaps TRBD1 (5 bases). There are 15 residues in the CDR3. Germline V gene lookup returns CDR1 SGHRS and CDR2 YFSETQ. V was shortened by 0 bases and J by 4 bases, with 11 bases between the two germline ends. This CDR3 is CASSLEGRQYNEQFF. As DNA, the CDR3 is TGCGCCAGCAGCTTGGAAGGCCGACAGTACAATGAGCAGTTCTTC.

This clone is a singleton in its sample. The chain couples TRBV4-1 to TRBJ2-1, with 7 bases lining up with TRBD1. J was trimmed by 0 bases and V by 4 bases; bases with no gene match: 3. Germline V lookup: CDR1 MGHRA, CDR2 YSYEKL. The CDR3 covers 15 residues. The CDR3 DNA reads as TGCGCCAGCAGCCCCCGGGACAGCTCCTACAATGAGCAGTTCTTC. Protein product: CASSPRDSSYNEQFF.

This clone was counted a single time. This chain uses TRBV7-9 with TRBJ2-1; TRBD2 agrees at 11 bases. Germline V gene sequence: CDR1 SEHNR, CDR2 FQNEAQ (reference sequence). The CDR3 loop spans 15 amino acids. The trim removed 10 bases at V and 5 bases at J, leaving 10 bases unmatched. The chain's CDR3 is CAILAGGPKNNEQFF. The DNA of the CDR3 is TGTGCCATCCTAGCGGGAGGTCCGAAAAACAATGAGCAGTTCTTC.

The rearrangement joins TRBV2 to TRBJ1-5; TRBD1 might be the D (5 bases). CDR1 and CDR2 (germline): SNHLY, FYNNEI. CDR3 length: 11 residues. Trimming pared 11 bases from V and 6 bases from J, leaving 11 bases between. CDR3 bases: TGTGCCGCCGGGGGAACTCAGCCCCAGCATTTT. Its translation: CAAGGTQPQHF. Full variable domain (outside the CDR3, taken from reference TRBV2 and TRBJ1-5): EPEVTQTPSHQVTQMGQEVILRCVPISNHLYFYWYRQILGQKVEFLVSFYNNEISEKSEIFDDQFSVERPDGSNFTLKIRSTKLEDSAMYFCAAGGTQPQHFGDGTRLSIL.

The chain uses TRBV27 and TRBJ1-2, with D maybe TRBD1 (6 bases). V was clipped by 2 bases and J by 0 bases, with 19 bases between them. The CDR3 has 18 amino acids. Germline assignment: CDR1 MNHEY and CDR2 SMNVEV (reference sequence). CDR3 amino acids: CASSLEARGVGANYGYTF. CDR3 sequence (DNA): TGTGCCAGCAGTTTAGAGGCCAGGGGAGTTGGGGCTAACTATGGCTACACCTTC.